This T cell receptor beta chain originates from a study of cytomegalovirus exposure and HLA in healthy donors. Study-level points and caveats: In a later analysis, HLA-C alleles had the fewest associated TCRs, DRB1 alleles the most. Later analysis revealed greater clonal expansion in HLA-associated TCR beta chains than in equally common others.

In regard to this clone: Its cognate antigen is unknown.

Use of 60 Vbeta and 13 Jbeta primers characterized the PCR. Using immunoSEQ multiplex PCR, the repertoire was profiled, and TCRdb retains in-frame clones only, with some absent. The data show fewer than 150,000 clones, around 77% seen once. Germline assignment: CDR1 LNHDA and CDR2 SQIVND (reference sequence). The CDR3 is 14 residues long. The V and J ends lost 3 bases and 1 base respectively, with 9 bases between them. This clonotype was obtained from a man aged 50-60 years in good health and CMV-seronegative. The sample was PBMCs. This chain uses TRBV19 with TRBJ1-1; D is undetermined. CDR3 bases: TGTGCCAGTAGTATGGAGGGCTGGAACACTGAAGCTTTCTTT. It is translated as CASSMEGWNTEAFF.